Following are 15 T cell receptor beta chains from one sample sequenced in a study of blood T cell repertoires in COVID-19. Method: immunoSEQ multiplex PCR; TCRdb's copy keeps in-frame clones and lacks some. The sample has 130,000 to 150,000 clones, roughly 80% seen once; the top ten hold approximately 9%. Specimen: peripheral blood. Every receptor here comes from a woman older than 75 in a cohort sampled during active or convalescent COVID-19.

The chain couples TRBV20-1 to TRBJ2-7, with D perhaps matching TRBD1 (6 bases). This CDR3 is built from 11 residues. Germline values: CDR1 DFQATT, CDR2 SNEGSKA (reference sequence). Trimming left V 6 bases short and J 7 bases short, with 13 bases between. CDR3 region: CSARTEWEQYF. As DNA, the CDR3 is TGCAGTGCGAGGACAGAGTGGGAGCAGTACTTC.

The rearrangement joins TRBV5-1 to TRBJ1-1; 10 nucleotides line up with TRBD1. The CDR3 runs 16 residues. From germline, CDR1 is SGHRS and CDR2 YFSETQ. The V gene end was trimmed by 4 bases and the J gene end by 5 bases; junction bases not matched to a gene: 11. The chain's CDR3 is CASSQRGPGQGTEAFF. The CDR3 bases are TGCGCCAGCAGCCAAAGGGGGCCGGGACAGGGGACTGAAGCTTTCTTT.

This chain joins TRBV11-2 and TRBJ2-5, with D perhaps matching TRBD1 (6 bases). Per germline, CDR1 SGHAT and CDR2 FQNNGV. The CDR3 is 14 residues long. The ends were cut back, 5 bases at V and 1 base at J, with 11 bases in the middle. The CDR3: CASSRGQLQETQYF. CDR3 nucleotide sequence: TGTGCCAGCAGCCGCGGACAGCTCCAAGAGACCCAGTACTTC.

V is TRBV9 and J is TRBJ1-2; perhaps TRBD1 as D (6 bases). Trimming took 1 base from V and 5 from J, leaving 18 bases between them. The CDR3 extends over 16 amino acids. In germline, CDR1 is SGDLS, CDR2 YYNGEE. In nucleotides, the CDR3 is TGTGCCAGCAGCGTAACCACAGGGTGGGGAGGGTATGGCTACACCTTC. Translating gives CASSVTTGWGGYGYTF.

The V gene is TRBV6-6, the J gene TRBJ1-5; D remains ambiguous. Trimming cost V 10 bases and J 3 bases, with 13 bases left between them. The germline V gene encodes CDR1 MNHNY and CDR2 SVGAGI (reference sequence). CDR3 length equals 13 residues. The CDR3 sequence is CAIAYSSNQPQHF. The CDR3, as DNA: TGTGCCATCGCCTACAGTTCCAATCAGCCCCAGCATTTT.

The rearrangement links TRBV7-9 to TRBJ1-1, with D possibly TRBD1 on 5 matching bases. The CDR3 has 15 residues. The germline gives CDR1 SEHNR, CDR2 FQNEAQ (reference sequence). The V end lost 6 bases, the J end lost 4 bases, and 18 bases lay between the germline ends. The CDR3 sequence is CASSDIGLGPTEAFF. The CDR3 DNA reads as TGTGCCAGCAGTGATATTGGGTTGGGGCCCACTGAAGCTTTCTTT.

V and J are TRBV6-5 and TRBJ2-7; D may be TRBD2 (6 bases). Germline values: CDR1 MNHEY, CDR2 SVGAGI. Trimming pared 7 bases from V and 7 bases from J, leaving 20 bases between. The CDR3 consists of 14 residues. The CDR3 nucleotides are TGTGCCAGCACCACAGGTCAGCGGGCCGGAGAGCAGTACGTC. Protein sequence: CASTTGQRAGEQYV.

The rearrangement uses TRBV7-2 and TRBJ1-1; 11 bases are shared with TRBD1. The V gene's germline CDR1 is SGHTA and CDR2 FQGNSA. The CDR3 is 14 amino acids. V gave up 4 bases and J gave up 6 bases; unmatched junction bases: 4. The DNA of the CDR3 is TGTGCCAGCAGCTGGACGGGACAGGGGGCTGAAGCTTTCTTT. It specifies CASSWTGQGAEAFF.

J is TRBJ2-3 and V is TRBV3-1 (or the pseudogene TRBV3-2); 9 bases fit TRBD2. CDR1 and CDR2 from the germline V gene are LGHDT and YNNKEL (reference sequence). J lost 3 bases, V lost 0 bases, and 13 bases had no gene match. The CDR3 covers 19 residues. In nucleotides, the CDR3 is TGTGCCAGCAGCCAAGATTTATTGGGAGGCGGGGGGGCGACAGATACGCAGTATTTT. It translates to CASSQDLLGGGGATDTQYF.

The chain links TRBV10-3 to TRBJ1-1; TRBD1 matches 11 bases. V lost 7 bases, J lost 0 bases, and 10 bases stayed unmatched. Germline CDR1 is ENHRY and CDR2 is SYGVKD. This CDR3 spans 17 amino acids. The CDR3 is CAIKPDRGLGVNTEAFF. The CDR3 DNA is TGTGCCATCAAACCGGACAGGGGGCTTGGGGTGAACACTGAAGCTTTCTTT.

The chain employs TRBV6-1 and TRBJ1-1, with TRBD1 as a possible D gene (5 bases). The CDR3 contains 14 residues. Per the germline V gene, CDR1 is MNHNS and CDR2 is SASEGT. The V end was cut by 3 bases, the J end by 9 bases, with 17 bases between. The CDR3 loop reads CASSDPRQLSKAFF. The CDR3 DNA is TGTGCCAGCAGTGATCCGAGACAGCTTTCAAAAGCTTTCTTT.

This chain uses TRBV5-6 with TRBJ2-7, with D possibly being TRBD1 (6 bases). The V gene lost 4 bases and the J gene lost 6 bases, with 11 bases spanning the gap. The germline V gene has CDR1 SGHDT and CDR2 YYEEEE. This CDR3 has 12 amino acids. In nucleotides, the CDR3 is TGTGCCAGCAGCGCAGGGGCGGGCGAGCAGTACGTC. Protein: CASSAGAGEQYV.

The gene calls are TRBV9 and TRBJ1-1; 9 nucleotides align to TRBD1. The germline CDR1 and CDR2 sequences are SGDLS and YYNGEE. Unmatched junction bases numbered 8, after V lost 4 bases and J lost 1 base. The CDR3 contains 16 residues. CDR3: CASSLRQGVTNTEAFF. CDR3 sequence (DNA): TGTGCCAGCAGCTTACGACAGGGGGTTACGAACACTGAAGCTTTCTTT. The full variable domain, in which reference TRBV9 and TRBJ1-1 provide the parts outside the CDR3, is DSGVTQTPKHLITATGQRVTLRCSPRSGDLSVYWYQQSLDQGLQFLIQYYNGEERAKGNILERFSAQQFPDLHSELNLSSLELGDSALYFCASSLRQGVTNTEAFFGQGTRLTVV.

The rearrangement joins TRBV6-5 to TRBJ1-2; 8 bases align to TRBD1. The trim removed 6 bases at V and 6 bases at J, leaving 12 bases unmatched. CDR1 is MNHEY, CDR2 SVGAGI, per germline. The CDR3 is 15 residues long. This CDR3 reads CASSPGQASGDGYTF. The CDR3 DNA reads TGTGCCAGCAGCCCGGGACAGGCTTCGGGGGATGGCTACACCTTC.

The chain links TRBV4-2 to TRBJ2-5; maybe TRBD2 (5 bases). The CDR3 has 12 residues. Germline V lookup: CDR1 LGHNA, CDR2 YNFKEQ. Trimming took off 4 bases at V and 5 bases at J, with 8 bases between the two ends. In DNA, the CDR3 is TGTGCCAGCAGCCCGAGAGGGGAGACCCAGTACTTC. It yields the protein CASSPRGETQYF.